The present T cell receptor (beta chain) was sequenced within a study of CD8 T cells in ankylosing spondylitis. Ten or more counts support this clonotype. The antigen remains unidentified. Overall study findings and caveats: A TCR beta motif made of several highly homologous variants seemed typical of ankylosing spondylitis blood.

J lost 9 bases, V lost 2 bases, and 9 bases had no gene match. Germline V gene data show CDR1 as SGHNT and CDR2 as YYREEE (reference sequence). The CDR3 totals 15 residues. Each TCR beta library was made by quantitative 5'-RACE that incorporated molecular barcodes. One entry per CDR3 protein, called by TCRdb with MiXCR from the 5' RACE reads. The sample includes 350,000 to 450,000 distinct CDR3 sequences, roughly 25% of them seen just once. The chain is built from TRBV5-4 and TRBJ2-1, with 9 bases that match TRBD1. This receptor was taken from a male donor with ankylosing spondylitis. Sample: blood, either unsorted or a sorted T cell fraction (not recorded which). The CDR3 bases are TGTGCCAGCAGCTTAGGGACAGGGAGCTCTGGTGAGCAGTTCTTC. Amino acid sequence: CASSLGTGSSGEQFF.